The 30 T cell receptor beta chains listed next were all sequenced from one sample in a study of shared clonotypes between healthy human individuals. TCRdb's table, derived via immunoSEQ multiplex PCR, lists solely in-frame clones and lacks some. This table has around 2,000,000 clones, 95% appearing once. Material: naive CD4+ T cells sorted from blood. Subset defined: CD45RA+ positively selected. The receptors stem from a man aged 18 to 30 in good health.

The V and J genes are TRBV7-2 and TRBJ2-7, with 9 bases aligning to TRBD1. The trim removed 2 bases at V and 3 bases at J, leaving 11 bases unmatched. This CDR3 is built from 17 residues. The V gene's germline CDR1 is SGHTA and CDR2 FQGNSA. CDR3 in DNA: TGTGCCAGCAGCTTATATGGGACAGGGCGGGGAGTCTACGAGCAGTACTTC. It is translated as CASSLYGTGRGVYEQYF.

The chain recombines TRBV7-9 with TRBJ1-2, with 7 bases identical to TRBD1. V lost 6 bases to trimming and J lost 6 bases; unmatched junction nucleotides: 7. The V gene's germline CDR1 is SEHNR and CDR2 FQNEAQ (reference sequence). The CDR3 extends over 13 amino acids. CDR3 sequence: CASRRQGGDGYTF. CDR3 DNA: TGTGCCAGCAGGAGACAGGGAGGAGATGGCTACACCTTC. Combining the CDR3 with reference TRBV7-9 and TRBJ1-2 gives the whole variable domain DTGVSQNPRHKITKRGQNVTFRCDPISEHNRLYWYRQTLGQGPEFLTYFQNEAQLEKSRLLSDRFSAERPKGSFSTLEIQRTEQGDSAMYLCASRRQGGDGYTFGSGTRLTVV.

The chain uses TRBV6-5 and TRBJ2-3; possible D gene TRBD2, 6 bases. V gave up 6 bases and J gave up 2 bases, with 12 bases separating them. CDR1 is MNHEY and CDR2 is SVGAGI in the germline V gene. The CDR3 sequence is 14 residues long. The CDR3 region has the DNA TGTGCCAGCAGCGGGGGACCACCCACAGATACGCAGTATTTT. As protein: CASSGGPPTDTQYF.

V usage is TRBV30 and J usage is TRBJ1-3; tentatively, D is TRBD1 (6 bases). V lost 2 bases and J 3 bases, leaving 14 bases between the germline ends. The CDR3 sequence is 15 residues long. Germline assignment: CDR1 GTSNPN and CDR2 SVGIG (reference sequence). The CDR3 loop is CAWSPHQTGGNTIYF. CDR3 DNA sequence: TGTGCCTGGAGTCCTCATCAGACAGGTGGAAACACCATATATTTT. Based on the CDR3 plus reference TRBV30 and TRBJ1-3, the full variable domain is SQTIHQWPATLVQPVGSPLSLECTVEGTSNPNLYWYRQAAGRGLQLLFYSVGIGQISSEVPQNLSASRPQDRQFILSSKKLLLSDSGFYLCAWSPHQTGGNTIYFGEGSWLTVV.

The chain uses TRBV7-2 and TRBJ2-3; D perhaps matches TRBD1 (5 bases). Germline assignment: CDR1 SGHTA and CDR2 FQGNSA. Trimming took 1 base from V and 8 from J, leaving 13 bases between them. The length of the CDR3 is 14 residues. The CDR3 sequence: CASSLEQVIGTQYF. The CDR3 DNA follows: TGTGCCAGCAGCTTAGAACAGGTTATCGGTACGCAGTATTTT.

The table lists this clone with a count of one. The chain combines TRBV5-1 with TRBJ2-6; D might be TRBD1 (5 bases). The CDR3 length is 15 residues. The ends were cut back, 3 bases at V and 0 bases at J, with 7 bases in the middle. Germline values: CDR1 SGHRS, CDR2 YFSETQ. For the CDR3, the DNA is TGCGCCAGCAGCTCAACAGGCTCTGGGGCCAACGTCCTGACTTTC. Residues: CASSSTGSGANVLTF.

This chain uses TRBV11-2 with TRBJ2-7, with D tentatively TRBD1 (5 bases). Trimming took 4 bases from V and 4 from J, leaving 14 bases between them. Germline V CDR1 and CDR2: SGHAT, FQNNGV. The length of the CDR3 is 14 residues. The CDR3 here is CASSSPRGRYEQYF. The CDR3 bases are TGTGCCAGCAGCTCCCCAAGGGGCCGGTACGAGCAGTACTTC.

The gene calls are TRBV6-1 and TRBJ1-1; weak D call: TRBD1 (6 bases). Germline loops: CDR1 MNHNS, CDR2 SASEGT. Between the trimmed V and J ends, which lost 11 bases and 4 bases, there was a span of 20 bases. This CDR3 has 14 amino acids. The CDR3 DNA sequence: TGTGCCGCCATGATTGGGGGCGCGGGCACTGAAGCTTTCTTT. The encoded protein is CAAMIGGAGTEAFF.

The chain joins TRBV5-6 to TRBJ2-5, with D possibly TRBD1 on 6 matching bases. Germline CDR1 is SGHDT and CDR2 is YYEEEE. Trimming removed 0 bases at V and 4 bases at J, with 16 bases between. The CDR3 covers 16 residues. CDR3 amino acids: CASSLVKAQGRETQYF. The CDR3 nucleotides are TGTGCCAGCAGCTTGGTAAAGGCACAGGGAAGAGAGACCCAGTACTTC. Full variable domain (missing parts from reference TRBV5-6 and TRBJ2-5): DAGVTQSPTHLIKTRGQQVTLRCSPKSGHDTVSWYQQALGQGPQFIFQYYEEEERQRGNFPDRFSGHQFPNYSSELNVNALLLGDSALYLCASSLVKAQGRETQYFGPGTRLLVL.

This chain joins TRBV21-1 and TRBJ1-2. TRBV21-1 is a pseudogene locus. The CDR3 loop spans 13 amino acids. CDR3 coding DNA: TGTGCCAGCAGCAAAGCGCACGGCCATGGCTACACCTTC. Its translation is CASSKAHGHGYTF.

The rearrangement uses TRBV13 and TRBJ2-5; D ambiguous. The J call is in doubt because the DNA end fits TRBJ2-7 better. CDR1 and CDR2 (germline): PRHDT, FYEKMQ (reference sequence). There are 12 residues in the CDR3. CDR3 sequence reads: CASTLMGNEQYF. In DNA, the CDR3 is TGTGCCAGCACCCTCATGGGAAACGAGCAGTACTTC.

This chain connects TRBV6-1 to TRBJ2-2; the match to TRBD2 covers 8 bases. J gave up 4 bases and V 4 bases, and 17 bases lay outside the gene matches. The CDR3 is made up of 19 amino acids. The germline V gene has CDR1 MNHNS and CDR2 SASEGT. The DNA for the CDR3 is TGTGCCAGCAGTGCCCCCTGGGGACGAGCGGGGGTATCCACCGGGGAGCTGTTTTTT. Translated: CASSAPWGRAGVSTGELFF.

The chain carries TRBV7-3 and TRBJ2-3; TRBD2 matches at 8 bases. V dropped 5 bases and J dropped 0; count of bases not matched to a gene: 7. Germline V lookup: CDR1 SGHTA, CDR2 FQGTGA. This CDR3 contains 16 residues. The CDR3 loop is CASSLTQRGSTDTQYF. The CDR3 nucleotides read TGTGCCAGCAGCCTGACCCAGCGGGGGAGCACAGATACGCAGTATTTT.

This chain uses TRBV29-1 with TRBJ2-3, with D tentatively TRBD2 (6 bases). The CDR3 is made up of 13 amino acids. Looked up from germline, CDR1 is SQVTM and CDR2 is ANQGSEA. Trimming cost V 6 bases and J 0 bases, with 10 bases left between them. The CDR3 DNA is TGCAGCGTGATGCGGGGAAGCACAGATACGCAGTATTTT. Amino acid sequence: CSVMRGSTDTQYF.

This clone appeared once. CDR3 residues: CAISEKGSGLGQYYGYTF. CDR3 DNA: TGTGCCATCAGTGAAAAGGGTTCTGGTCTTGGGCAGTACTATGGCTACACCTTC. The chain joins TRBV10-3 to TRBJ1-2, with D uncertain. The V end lost 3 bases, the J end lost 3 bases, and 23 bases lay between the germline ends. The germline V gene has CDR1 ENHRY and CDR2 SYGVKD. This CDR3 spans 18 amino acids.

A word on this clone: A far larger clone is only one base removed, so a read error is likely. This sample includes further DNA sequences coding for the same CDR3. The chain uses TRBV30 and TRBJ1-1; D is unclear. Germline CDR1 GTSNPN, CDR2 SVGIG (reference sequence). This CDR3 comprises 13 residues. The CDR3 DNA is TGTGCCTGGAGTGCGGCTCTGAACACTGAGGCTTTCTTT. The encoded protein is CAWSAALNTEAFF. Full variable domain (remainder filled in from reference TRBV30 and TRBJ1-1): SQTIHQWPATLVQPVGSPLSLECTVEGTSNPNLYWYRQAAGRGLQLLFYSVGIGQISSEVPQNLSASRPQDRQFILSSKKLLLSDSGFYLCAWSAALNTEAFFGQGTRLTVV.

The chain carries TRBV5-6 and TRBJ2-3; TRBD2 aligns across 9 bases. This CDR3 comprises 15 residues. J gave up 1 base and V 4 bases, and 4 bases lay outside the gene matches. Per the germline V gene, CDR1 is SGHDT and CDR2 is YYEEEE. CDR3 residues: CASSAGTSRTDTQYF. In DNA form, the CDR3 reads TGTGCCAGCAGCGCCGGGACTAGCCGCACAGATACGCAGTATTTT.

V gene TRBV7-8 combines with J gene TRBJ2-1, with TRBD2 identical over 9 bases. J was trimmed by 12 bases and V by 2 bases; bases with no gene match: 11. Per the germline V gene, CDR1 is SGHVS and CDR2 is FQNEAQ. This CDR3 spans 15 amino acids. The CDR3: CASSLRLAEWAWQFF. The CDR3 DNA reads TGTGCCAGCAGCTTACGACTAGCGGAGTGGGCGTGGCAGTTCTTC.

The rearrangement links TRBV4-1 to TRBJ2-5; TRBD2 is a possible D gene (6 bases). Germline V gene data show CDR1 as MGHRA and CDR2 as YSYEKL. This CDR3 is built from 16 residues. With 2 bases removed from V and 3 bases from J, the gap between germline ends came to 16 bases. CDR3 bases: TGCGCCAGCAGCCAACCCTGGGACTTTGATAAAGAGACCCAGTACTTC. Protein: CASSQPWDFDKETQYF.

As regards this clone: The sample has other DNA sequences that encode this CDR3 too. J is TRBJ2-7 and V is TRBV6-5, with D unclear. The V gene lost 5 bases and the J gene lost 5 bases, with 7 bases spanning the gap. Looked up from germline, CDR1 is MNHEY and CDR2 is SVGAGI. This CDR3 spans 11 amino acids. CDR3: CASSRENEQYF. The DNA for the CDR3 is TGTGCCAGCAGTAGGGAAAACGAGCAGTACTTC.

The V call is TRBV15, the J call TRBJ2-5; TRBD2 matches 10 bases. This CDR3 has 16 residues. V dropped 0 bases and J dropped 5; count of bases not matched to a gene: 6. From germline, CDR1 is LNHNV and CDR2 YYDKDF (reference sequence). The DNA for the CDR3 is TGTGCCACCAGCAGAGAGGGCCTAGCGGGAGTGGAGACCCAGTACTTC. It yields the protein CATSREGLAGVETQYF.

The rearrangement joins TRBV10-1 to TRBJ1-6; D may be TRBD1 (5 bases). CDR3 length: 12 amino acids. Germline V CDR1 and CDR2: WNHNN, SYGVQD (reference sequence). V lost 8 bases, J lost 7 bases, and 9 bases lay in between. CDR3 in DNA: TGCGCCAGCCGGGGCTTCAATTCACCCCTCCACTTT. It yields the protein CASRGFNSPLHF.

CDR3 bases: TGCGCCAGCAGCCAAGTGGGCGGGGGGCGCGGGGAGACCCAGTACTTC. Encoded protein: CASSQVGGGRGETQYF. The chain uses TRBV4-1 and TRBJ2-5; 8 nucleotides agree with TRBD2. The CDR3 loop spans 16 amino acids. Germline trimming cut 1 base from V and 5 bases from J; bases unmatched to any gene: 9. The V gene's germline CDR1 is MGHRA and CDR2 YSYEKL.

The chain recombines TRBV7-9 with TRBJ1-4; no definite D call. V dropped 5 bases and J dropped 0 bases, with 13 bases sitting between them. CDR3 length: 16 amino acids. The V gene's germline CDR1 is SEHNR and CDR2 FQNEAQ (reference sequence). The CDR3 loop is CASSPYVGATNEKLFF. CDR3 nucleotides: TGTGCCAGCAGCCCCTATGTGGGCGCAACTAATGAAAAACTGTTTTTT.

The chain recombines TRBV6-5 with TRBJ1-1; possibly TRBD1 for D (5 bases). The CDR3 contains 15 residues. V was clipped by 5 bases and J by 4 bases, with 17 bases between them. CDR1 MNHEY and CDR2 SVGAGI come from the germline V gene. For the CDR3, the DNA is TGTGCCAGCAGTAGGAGGGCCTCCCAGGGCACTGAAGCTTTCTTT. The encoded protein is CASSRRASQGTEAFF.

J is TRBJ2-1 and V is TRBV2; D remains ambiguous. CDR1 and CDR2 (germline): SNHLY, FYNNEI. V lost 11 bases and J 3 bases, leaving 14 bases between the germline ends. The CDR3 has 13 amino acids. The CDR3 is CAPQARDYNEQFF. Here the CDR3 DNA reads TGTGCCCCTCAGGCCCGCGACTACAATGAGCAGTTCTTC.

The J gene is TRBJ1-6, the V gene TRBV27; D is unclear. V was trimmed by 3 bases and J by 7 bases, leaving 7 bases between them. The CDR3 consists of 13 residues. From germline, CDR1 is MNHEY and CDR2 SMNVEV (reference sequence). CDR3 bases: TGTGCCAGCAGTTTGAGGGAGAATTCACCCCTCCACTTT. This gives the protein CASSLRENSPLHF.

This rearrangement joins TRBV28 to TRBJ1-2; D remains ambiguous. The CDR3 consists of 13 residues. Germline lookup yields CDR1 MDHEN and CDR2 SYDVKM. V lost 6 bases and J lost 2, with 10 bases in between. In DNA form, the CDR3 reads TGTGCCAGCAGAACGGAGGTGAACTATGGCTACACCTTC. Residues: CASRTEVNYGYTF.

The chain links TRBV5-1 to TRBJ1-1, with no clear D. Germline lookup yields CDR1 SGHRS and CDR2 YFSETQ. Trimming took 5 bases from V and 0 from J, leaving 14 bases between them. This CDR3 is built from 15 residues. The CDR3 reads CASSSQVAVNTEAFF. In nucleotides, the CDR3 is TGCGCCAGCAGTTCCCAGGTAGCCGTGAACACTGAAGCTTTCTTT.

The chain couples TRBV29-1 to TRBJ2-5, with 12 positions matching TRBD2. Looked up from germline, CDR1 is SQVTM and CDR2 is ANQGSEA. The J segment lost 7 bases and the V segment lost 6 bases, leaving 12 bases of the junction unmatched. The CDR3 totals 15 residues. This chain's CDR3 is CSVPRASGGAGTQYF. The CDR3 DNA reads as TGCAGCGTACCCCGGGCTAGCGGGGGGGCGGGGACCCAGTACTTC.